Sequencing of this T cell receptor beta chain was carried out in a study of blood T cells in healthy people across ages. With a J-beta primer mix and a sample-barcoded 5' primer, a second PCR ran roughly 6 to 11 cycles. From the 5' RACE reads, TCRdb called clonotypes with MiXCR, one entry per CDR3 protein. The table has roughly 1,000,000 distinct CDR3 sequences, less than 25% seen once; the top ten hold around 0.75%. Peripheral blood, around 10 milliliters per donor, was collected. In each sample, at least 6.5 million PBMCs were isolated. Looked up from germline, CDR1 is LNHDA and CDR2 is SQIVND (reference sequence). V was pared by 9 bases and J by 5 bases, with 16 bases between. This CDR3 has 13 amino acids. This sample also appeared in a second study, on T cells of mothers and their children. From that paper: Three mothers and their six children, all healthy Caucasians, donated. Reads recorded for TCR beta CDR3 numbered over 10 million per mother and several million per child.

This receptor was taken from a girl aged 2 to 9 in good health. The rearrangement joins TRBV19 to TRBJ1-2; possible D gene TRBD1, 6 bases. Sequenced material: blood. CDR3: CASSTGTHYGYTF. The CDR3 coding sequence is TGTGCCAGCAGCACCGGGACACATTATGGCTACACCTTC.